Each of the 18 T cell receptor beta chains below was sequenced from the same sample in a study of T-cell memory formation after mild COVID-19. Each CDR3 protein gets one entry after TCRdb re-called the 5' RACE reads with MiXCR. This sample has under 450,000 distinct CDR3 sequences, with about 25% found just once. The sequenced sample consisted of PBMCs or a T cell subset sorted from them (not recorded which). The receptors originated from an adult woman who had mild COVID-19 (a few samples of this study predate the infection). Cell type and time point are not known.

This clonotype was detected only a few times. This chain uses TRBV6-5 with TRBJ2-7, with unresolved D. This CDR3 spans 13 amino acids. Germline loops: CDR1 MNHEY, CDR2 SVGAGI. V lost 2 bases and J lost 0, with 5 bases in between. The CDR3 region has the DNA TGTGCCAGCAGTTACGGGGACTCCTACGAGCAGTACTTC. This encodes CASSYGDSYEQYF.

This clonotype was recorded a few times. V gene TRBV24-1 combines with J gene TRBJ2-7, with D possibly TRBD1 on 6 matching bases. The CDR3 totals 15 residues. V was clipped by 3 bases and J by 2 bases, with 13 bases between them. Germline V gene sequence: CDR1 KGHDR, CDR2 SFDVKD. This CDR3 reads CATSDAATGPYEQYF. The CDR3 DNA is TGTGCCACCAGTGATGCCGCGACAGGCCCCTACGAGCAGTACTTC.

This clonotype occurred a few times. The gene calls are TRBV5-1 and TRBJ2-7; 8 bases agree with TRBD2. The trim removed 1 base at V and 12 bases at J, leaving 27 bases unmatched. Germline CDR1 SGHRS, CDR2 YFSETQ. The length of the CDR3 is 19 residues. The CDR3 nucleotides are TGCGCCAGCAGCTTGATCGGCCGAGCGGGAGAGGTCCCTGCGGACGTTGGGTACTTC. Translating gives CASSLIGRAGEVPADVGYF.

This clonotype has only a few counts. The CDR3 DNA follows: TGTGCCACCAGTGATGGACAACCAGGCTCGGGAAACACCATATATTTT. Protein sequence: CATSDGQPGSGNTIYF. This rearrangement joins TRBV24-1 to TRBJ1-3, with D possibly TRBD1 on 5 matching bases. This CDR3 is built from 16 residues. V lost 3 bases and J 4 bases, leaving 15 bases between the germline ends. The germline V gene has CDR1 KGHDR and CDR2 SFDVKD.

This clonotype showed up just a few times. The chain combines TRBV7-8 with TRBJ2-3; 7 bases fit TRBD1. CDR1 SGHVS and CDR2 FQNEAQ come from the germline V gene. J lost 4 bases, V lost 7 bases, and 17 bases had no gene match. There are 17 residues in the CDR3. In nucleotides, the CDR3 is TGTGCCAGCACCCTTCGGTGGCCGGGACAGAGCGCAGATACGCAGTATTTT. It encodes CASTLRWPGQSADTQYF.

This clonotype was detected a few times. The V gene is TRBV9, the J gene TRBJ2-3; TRBD2 agrees at 7 bases. Per the germline V gene, CDR1 is SGDLS and CDR2 is YYNGEE. Unmatched junction bases numbered 9, after V lost 2 bases and J lost 3 bases. This CDR3 has 16 amino acids. This CDR3 reads CASSVEFASGTDTQYF. In DNA, the CDR3 is TGTGCCAGCAGCGTCGAGTTTGCTAGCGGTACAGATACGCAGTATTTT.

The gene calls are TRBV6-5 and TRBJ2-2, with 9 bases aligning to TRBD1. V trimming: 5 bases; J trimming: 5 bases; junction bases outside the gene matches: 9. The CDR3 extends over 16 amino acids. Germline V CDR1 and CDR2: MNHEY, SVGAGI. The CDR3 protein is CASSPGTGIVTGELFF. CDR3 bases: TGTGCCAGCAGTCCCGGGACAGGGATTGTAACCGGGGAGCTGTTTTTT.

In this sample, this clonotype turned up a few times. Because the CDR3's place on the DNA is in doubt, the DNA is left out and the CDR3 is given as listed by TCRdb. The chain recombines TRBV5-5 with TRBJ2-7; the table gives TRBD2 as D, unverified against the DNA. In germline, CDR1 is SGHKS, CDR2 YYEKEE (reference sequence). The CDR3 length is 14 residues, termini included. The CDR3 loop is CASSPATVFWEQYF.

This chain links TRBV9 with TRBJ2-5, with 11 bases matching TRBD2. The J segment lost 5 bases and the V segment lost 3 bases, leaving 12 bases of the junction unmatched. Germline loops: CDR1 SGDLS, CDR2 YYNGEE. CDR3 length equals 17 residues. CDR3 region: CASSARSGRAAEETQYF. CDR3 coding DNA: TGTGCCAGCAGCGCCCGTAGCGGGAGGGCCGCCGAGGAGACCCAGTACTTC.

The chain carries TRBV7-9 and TRBJ1-5; tentatively, D is TRBD1 (6 bases). CDR1 is SEHNR and CDR2 is FQNEAQ in the germline V gene (reference sequence). The CDR3 consists of 15 residues. The V gene lost 4 bases and the J gene lost 7 bases, with 17 bases spanning the gap. The CDR3 DNA follows: TGTGCCAGCAGCTCTAGCCGGGGGGCCAGCCAGCCCCAGCATTTT. The encoded protein is CASSSSRGASQPQHF. The full variable domain, in which reference TRBV7-9 and TRBJ1-5 provide the parts outside the CDR3, is DTGVSQNPRHKITKRGQNVTFRCDPISEHNRLYWYRQTLGQGPEFLTYFQNEAQLEKSRLLSDRFSAERPKGSFSTLEIQRTEQGDSAMYLCASSSSRGASQPQHFGDGTRLSIL.

V and J are TRBV24-1 and TRBJ2-1; 9 bases match TRBD1. The CDR3 consists of 16 residues. The V segment lost 0 bases and the J segment 9 bases; nucleotides outside the gene matches: 8. From germline, CDR1 is KGHDR and CDR2 SFDVKD. In nucleotides, the CDR3 is TGTGCCACCAGTGATTTGTGGGGACAGGGAAGGGGTGAGCAGTTCTTC. Translation gives CATSDLWGQGRGEQFF.

This clonotype was found a few times. The J gene is TRBJ1-2, the V gene TRBV19; 9 positions match TRBD1. The CDR3 is 15 amino acids. Per germline, CDR1 LNHDA and CDR2 SQIVND (reference sequence). V lost 6 bases and J lost 0; bases outside the gene matches: 5. The CDR3 DNA follows: TGTGCCAGTAGCCCGGACAGGGGATCTAACTATGGCTACACCTTC. Encoded protein: CASSPDRGSNYGYTF.

This clonotype was detected once. The chain links TRBV4-1 to TRBJ2-6, with a possible D match to TRBD2 (6 bases). Trimming pared 1 base from V and 4 bases from J, leaving 20 bases between. The germline gives CDR1 MGHRA, CDR2 YSYEKL. The CDR3 runs to 19 residues. The CDR3: CASSQVRGQGGSGANVLTF. As DNA, the CDR3 is TGCGCCAGCAGCCAAGTTCGAGGGCAGGGAGGTTCAGGGGCCAACGTCCTGACTTTC.

This clonotype has a handful of counts. The chain couples TRBV6-1 to TRBJ1-2; maybe TRBD1 (6 bases). CDR3 length equals 15 residues. Trimming left V 2 bases short and J 4 bases short, with 14 bases between. CDR1 and CDR2 from the germline V gene are MNHNS and SASEGT. The chain's CDR3 is CASSEKGGQIYGYTF. The CDR3 nucleotides are TGTGCCAGCAGTGAAAAGGGGGGACAAATCTATGGCTACACCTTC.

This rearrangement joins TRBV29-1 to TRBJ2-3, with D unclear. V lost 0 bases and J lost 2, with 15 bases in between. This CDR3 contains 16 residues. Per the germline V gene, CDR1 is SQVTM and CDR2 is ANQGSEA. DNA of the CDR3: TGCAGCGTTGAAGATGTTCAAGGGCGGATCACAGATACGCAGTATTTT. Its translation is CSVEDVQGRITDTQYF.

There are a few counts of this clonotype. The chain carries TRBV15 and TRBJ2-2; no clear D gene. The length of the CDR3 is 18 residues. Germline V gene sequence: CDR1 LNHNV, CDR2 YYDKDF (reference sequence). Trimming stripped 0 bases from V and 2 bases from J, with 16 bases between. CDR3 residues: CATSRDGTKRQNTGELFF. CDR3 sequence (DNA): TGTGCCACCAGCAGAGATGGCACTAAACGTCAAAACACCGGGGAGCTGTTTTTT.

The V and J genes are TRBV7-6 and TRBJ1-1; a weak D match, TRBD1 (5 bases). Per the germline V gene, CDR1 is SGHVS and CDR2 is FNYEAQ. V lost 5 bases and J lost 1, with 17 bases in between. This CDR3 contains 16 residues. The CDR3 DNA follows: TGTGCCAGCAGCCCAAAACCGACAGTCCCGAACACTGAAGCTTTCTTT. It translates to CASSPKPTVPNTEAFF.

This sequence joins TRBV12-3 or TRBV12-4 and TRBJ2-5; a weak D match, TRBD2 (5 bases). The CDR3 totals 14 residues. Trimming shortened V by 6 bases and J by 2 bases, and 13 bases separated the two germline ends. CDR3 bases: TGTGCCAGCAGCCAAACCTCGGGACAAGAGACCCAGTACTTC. This sequence encodes CASSQTSGQETQYF.